This T cell receptor beta chain comes out of a study of T cells after yellow fever vaccination. The study's findings and limits: It was a small share of clonotypes that appeared in both CD4 and CD8 compartments. Boosting was followed by the reappearance of most primary-vaccination clones (around 95% CD4, about 90% CD8).

V trimming: 5 bases; J trimming: 15 bases; junction bases outside the gene matches: 9. The CDR3 consists of 12 residues. The table lists this clonotype with many counts. Its antigen is currently unknown. Template switching with 5'RACE generated the TCR cDNA and added a universal primer site and UMIs. TCRdb re-analysed the 5' RACE reads in MiXCR, keeping a single row per CDR3 protein. The data hold approximately 250,000 distinct CDR3 sequences, with around 6.7% observed a single time. This specimen consisted of CD4+ T cells sorted from PBMCs, obtained on the day of the yellow fever booster vaccination. This TCR was sampled from a young man who received the YFV17D yellow fever vaccine. The rearrangement joins TRBV12-3 or TRBV12-4 to TRBJ2-1; 8 positions agree with TRBD2. The CDR3 region is CASSLFSGTTFF. The CDR3 region has the DNA TGTGCCAGCAGTCTATTTAGCGGGACGACGTTCTTC.